There are a few counts of the clone carrying this TCR beta chain. Sequenced by immunoSEQ multiplex PCR; TCRdb stores in-frame clones only, minus some. The table shows approximately 62,000 clones, with over 60% occurring only once. The CDR3 totals 12 residues. Germline CDR1 and CDR2: SEHNR and FQNEAQ (reference sequence). The V end lost 0 bases, the J end lost 13 bases, and 7 bases lay between the germline ends. The data are from a study of blood T cell repertoires in COVID-19. Overall study context: The study drew acute and convalescent COVID-19 samples from the United States, Italy and Spain. In each case, the material was cDNA or gDNA derived from T cells, B-cell-depleted T cells, or PBMCs.

The rearrangement joins TRBV7-9 to TRBJ1-6; D is unclear. Sequenced sample: peripheral blood. The receptor comes from a woman in her fifties or sixties with active or convalescent COVID-19. The CDR3 DNA reads as TGTGCCAGCAGCTTAGCGGAGGGTCCCCTCCACTTT. This codes for CASSLAEGPLHF.